This is a list of T cell receptor beta chains from one sample in a study of long-term antiretroviral therapy in people with HIV. TCRdb's table, derived via immunoSEQ multiplex PCR, lists solely in-frame clones and lacks some. The sample yields 30,000 to 35,000 clones, less than 98% seen once. This material consisted of unsorted PBMCs, taken 6.9 years after starting antiretroviral therapy. The receptors shown here come from a man aged 25 to 40 with HIV. Each CDR3 is given with its conserved first and last residue. The D gene is left open where the match is weak. The size field is filled for only some rows; it gives once, few, many or a size class.

V	length	size	J	D	DNA	CDR3
TRBV7-9	16	NA	TRBJ2-3	NA	TGTGCCAGCAGCTCCCTAGTGGCAGTTAGCACAGATACGCAGTATTTT	CASSSLVAVSTDTQYF
TRBV9	12	NA	TRBJ2-2	NA	TGTGCCAGCAGCGTAGCAGTGGGGGAGCTGTTTTTT	CASSVAVGELFF
TRBV5-5	14	NA	TRBJ2-5	NA	TGTGCCAGCAGCTCTCCCGGAGTGCAAGAGACCCAGTACTTC	CASSSPGVQETQYF
TRBV11-1	14	NA	TRBJ2-1	NA	TGTGCCAGCAGCTTATCTGGATCCTACAATGAGCAGTTCTTC	CASSLSGSYNEQFF
TRBV15	12	NA	TRBJ1-5	NA	TGTGCCACCAGCAGACCGGTCGAGCCCCAGCATTTT	CATSRPVEPQHF
TRBV7-6	15	NA	TRBJ2-1	TRBD2	TGTGCCAGCAGACCCGGGACTAGCGAGTACAATGAGCAGTTCTTC	CASRPGTSEYNEQFF
TRBV4-3	16	NA	TRBJ2-5	NA	TGCGCCAGCAGCCAAGAACAGGGGACTCTGTCAGAGACCCAGTACTTC	CASSQEQGTLSETQYF
TRBV10-2	17	NA	TRBJ2-7	TRBD1	TGCGCCAGCACCGCCGGGACAGGGGGCTCCAGTCGCTACGAGCAGTACTTC	CASTAGTGGSSRYEQYF
TRBV18	15	NA	TRBJ1-2	NA	TGTGCCAGCTCACAAGCAGACCTCATCCGCTATGGCTACACCTTC	CASSQADLIRYGYTF
TRBV30	15	once	TRBJ1-3	TRBD1	TGTGCCTGTTATCGACAGGGGGCTTGGGGAAACACCATATATTTT	CACYRQGAWGNTIYF
TRBV5-1	16	NA	TRBJ1-2	TRBD1	TGCGCCAGCAGCTTGGAAGGCACAGGGGCTACAGGTGGCTACACCTTC	CASSLEGTGATGGYTF
TRBV30	13	NA	TRBJ2-7	NA	TGTGCCTGGAGTGGGAGGGTCACCGGCGAGCAGTACTTC	CAWSGRVTGEQYF
TRBV6-1	15	NA	TRBJ1-6	NA	TGTGCCAGCAGTGCGACAGTCTCCTATAATTCACCCCTCCACTTT	CASSATVSYNSPLHF
TRBV7-9	18	NA	TRBJ2-7	TRBD1	TGTGCCAGCAGCTCAAAGAAGGACAGGACATACCCCTCCTACGAGCAGTACTTC	CASSSKKDRTYPSYEQYF
TRBV2	14	NA	TRBJ1-2	TRBD1	TGTGCCAGCAGTGAAAAGGGGACAGGTAACGGCTACACCTTC	CASSEKGTGNGYTF
TRBV10-3	17	NA	TRBJ2-3	TRBD1	TGTGCCATCAGTCCTCTGGGGACAGTGGGTTTTCCAGATACGCAGTATTTT	CAISPLGTVGFPDTQYF